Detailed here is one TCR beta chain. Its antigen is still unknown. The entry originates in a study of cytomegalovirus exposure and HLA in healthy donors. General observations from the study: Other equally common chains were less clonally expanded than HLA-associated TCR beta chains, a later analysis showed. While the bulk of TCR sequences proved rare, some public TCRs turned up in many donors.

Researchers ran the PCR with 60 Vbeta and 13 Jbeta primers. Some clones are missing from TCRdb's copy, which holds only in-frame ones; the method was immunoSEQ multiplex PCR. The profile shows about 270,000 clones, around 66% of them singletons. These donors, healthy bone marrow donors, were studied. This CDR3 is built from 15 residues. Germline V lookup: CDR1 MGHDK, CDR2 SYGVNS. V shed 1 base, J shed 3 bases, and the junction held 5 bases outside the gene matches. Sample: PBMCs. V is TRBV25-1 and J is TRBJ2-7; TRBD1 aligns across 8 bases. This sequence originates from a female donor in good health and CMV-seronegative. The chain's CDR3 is CASSELGTGDYEQYF. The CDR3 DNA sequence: TGTGCCAGCAGTGAATTGGGGACAGGAGACTACGAGCAGTACTTC.